The 12 T cell receptor beta chains presented below share a single source sample, sequenced in a study of T-cell memory formation after mild COVID-19. TCRdb fed the 5' RACE reads into MiXCR, producing one record per CDR3 protein. The table includes 270,000 or so distinct CDR3 sequences, about a sixth detected once. The sequencing sample was made of PBMCs or a T cell subset sorted from them (not recorded which). The origin of the receptors is a man aged 18 to 35 who had mild COVID-19 (a few samples of this study predate the infection). Cell type and time point are not known.

The chain links TRBV5-5 to TRBJ1-2, with D perhaps matching TRBD1 (5 bases). Trimming removed 0 bases at V and 4 bases at J, with 10 bases between. The CDR3 has 14 amino acids. The V gene's germline CDR1 is SGHKS and CDR2 YYEKEE (reference sequence). CDR3 nucleotides: TGTGCCAGCAGCTTGGAACAGGTCGGCTATGGCTACACCTTC. Residues: CASSLEQVGYGYTF.

This clonotype occurred many times. The genes are TRBV12-3 or TRBV12-4 and TRBJ2-3, with a possible D match to TRBD2 (6 bases). There are 14 residues in the CDR3. V shed 2 bases and J shed 5 bases, with 11 bases lying between them. DNA of the CDR3: TGTGCCAGCAGTTTATTACTAGCTGGAGATACGCAGTATTTT. It codes for CASSLLLAGDTQYF.

The CDR3 spells CASSGTADTQYF. The CDR3 DNA sequence: TGTGCCAGCAGCGGGACAGCGGACACGCAGTATTTT. The chain uses TRBV11-2 and TRBJ2-3; 7 bases line up with TRBD1. Germline V gene data show CDR1 as SGHAT and CDR2 as FQNNGV. The J segment lost 9 bases and the V segment lost 5 bases, leaving 5 bases of the junction unmatched. The CDR3 runs 12 residues.

This clonotype was found many times. This chain joins TRBV10-3 and TRBJ2-1; no clear D gene. CDR3 length: 13 residues. Between the trimmed V and J ends, which lost 5 bases and 6 bases, there was a span of 11 bases. Germline lookup yields CDR1 ENHRY and CDR2 SYGVKD. The CDR3 spells CAISRDSINEQFF. The CDR3 nucleotides are TGTGCCATCAGTCGCGATTCCATCAATGAGCAGTTCTTC.

The J gene is TRBJ1-5, the V gene TRBV7-9; no reliable D call. The CDR3 extends over 16 amino acids. Germline CDR1 reads SEHNR; CDR2 reads FQNEAQ (reference sequence). With 5 bases removed from V and 0 bases from J, the gap between germline ends came to 14 bases. CDR3 DNA sequence: TGTGCCAGCAGCATACAGCGAGGCTTTAGCAATCAGCCCCAGCATTTT. Translated: CASSIQRGFSNQPQHF.

V is TRBV20-1 and J is TRBJ2-7; D might be TRBD2 (6 bases). The CDR3 runs 15 residues. V gave up 0 bases and J gave up 2 bases, with 14 bases separating them. Germline lookup yields CDR1 DFQATT and CDR2 SNEGSKA (reference sequence). For the CDR3, the DNA is TGCAGTGCTAGAGATCTCCGGGACTTCGCCTACGAGCAGTACTTC. Its protein is CSARDLRDFAYEQYF.

The table lists this clonotype with a few counts. This rearrangement joins TRBV6-5 to TRBJ2-3; 7 bases align to TRBD2. After removal of 6 bases from V and 4 bases from J, the junction contained 10 bases not matched to a gene. Germline V CDR1 and CDR2: MNHEY, SVGAGI. This CDR3 comprises 15 residues. This chain's CDR3 is CASRHTGGGADTQYF. The CDR3 region has the DNA TGTGCCAGCAGACACACGGGGGGAGGCGCAGATACGCAGTATTTT.

The V and J genes are TRBV6-5 and TRBJ2-2, with 8 positions matching TRBD1. Looked up from germline, CDR1 is MNHEY and CDR2 is SVGAGI. This CDR3 has 13 residues. V was clipped by 6 bases and J by 10 bases; unmatched bases: 7. In DNA, the CDR3 is TGTGCCAGCAGCACCGGACAGGGTGCGGAGCTGTTTTTT. Amino acid sequence: CASSTGQGAELFF.

The chain recombines TRBV12-3 or TRBV12-4 with TRBJ2-7; TRBD2 is a possible D gene (7 bases). Trimming left V 4 bases short and J 5 bases short, with 15 bases between. This CDR3 comprises 14 residues. The chain's CDR3 is CASSWSGGGDEQYF. As DNA, the CDR3 is TGTGCCAGCAGTTGGTCGGGGGGCGGGGACGAGCAGTACTTC.

The chain joins TRBV14 to TRBJ2-1; TRBD1 agrees at 7 bases. This CDR3 has 15 amino acids. The trim removed 4 bases at V and 9 bases at J, leaving 12 bases unmatched. Germline CDR1 and CDR2: SGHDN and FVKESK. The CDR3 bases are TGTGCCAGCAGCCGACAAGGGGGCGTCGGGGCTGAGCAGTTCTTC. Translating gives CASSRQGGVGAEQFF.

The chain uses TRBV6-5 and TRBJ2-6, with D unresolved. The germline V gene encodes CDR1 MNHEY and CDR2 SVGAGI. The CDR3 extends over 16 amino acids. Trimming removed 8 bases from V and 1 base from J, with 15 bases in between. The CDR3 sequence: CASGSEAPSGANVLTF. The CDR3 DNA reads TGTGCCAGCGGGTCAGAGGCCCCTTCTGGGGCCAACGTCCTGACTTTC.

The CDR3 loop reads CASSTRRKLFF. CDR3 sequence (DNA): TGTGCCAGCAGTACAAGACGGAAACTGTTTTTT. This chain joins TRBV12-3 or TRBV12-4 and TRBJ1-4; D remains ambiguous. V lost 5 bases to trimming and J lost 11 bases, with 9 bases between them. This CDR3 has 11 amino acids.